One sample yielded the 14 T cell receptor beta chains listed below, sequenced in a study of T cell repertoires and HLA-DP antigens. Assay: immunoSEQ multiplex PCR; the TCRdb copy retains only in-frame clones and omits some. The sample gives 3,000 to 4,500 clones, 76% of which show up once; 20% to 25% is in the top ten. After roughly 15 days, CD4+ cells were restimulated 20 to 25 h with the same allogeneic DPB1. Retrovirally transduced HeLa cells with HLA-DPA1/DPB1, HLA-DM, invariant chain and CD80 served as stimulators. The sequenced sample was CD137- CD4+ T cells from cultured PBMCs. Receptors were obtained from a young woman in good health and CMV-seronegative.

The chain couples TRBV19 to TRBJ2-7; the match to TRBD2 covers 7 bases. V shed 1 base, J shed 1 base, and the junction held 1 base outside the gene matches. From germline, CDR1 is LNHDA and CDR2 SQIVND (reference sequence). The CDR3 sequence is 14 residues long. CDR3: CASSIGGGSYEQYF. CDR3 in DNA: TGTGCCAGTAGTATAGGCGGGGGATCCTACGAGCAGTACTTC.

The V and J genes are TRBV18 and TRBJ2-3; 8 bases are shared with TRBD1. This CDR3 region has 14 residues. V trimming: 4 bases; J trimming: 4 bases; junction bases outside the gene matches: 4. Germline V gives CDR1 KGHSH, CDR2 LQKENI. The CDR3 nucleotides read TGTGCCAGCTCACTCGGACAGGGAGCAGATACGCAGTATTTT. It yields the protein CASSLGQGADTQYF.

This chain connects TRBV18 to TRBJ2-2; 7 nucleotides line up with TRBD1. With 4 bases clipped from V and 0 bases from J, the junction kept 5 bases outside the gene matches. CDR3 length equals 16 residues. Germline loops: CDR1 KGHSH, CDR2 LQKENI. CDR3 DNA sequence: TGTGCCAGCTCACTCACCGGGACAGCGAACACCGGGGAGCTGTTTTTT. Protein product: CASSLTGTANTGELFF.

V gene TRBV7-2 combines with J gene TRBJ1-1; maybe TRBD1 (6 bases). CDR1 SGHTA and CDR2 FQGNSA come from the germline V gene. The CDR3 is made up of 13 amino acids. V lost 2 bases and J lost 7, with 11 bases in between. DNA of the CDR3: TGTGCCAGCAGCTTATGGGGGGGCGGTGAAGCTTTCTTT. It is translated as CASSLWGGGEAFF.

CDR3 DNA: TGTGCCAGTAGTGCCCCCCCGTCCAGGACTTATAGCAATCAGCCCCAGCATTTT. This codes for CASSAPPSRTYSNQPQHF. This sequence joins TRBV19 and TRBJ1-5; D gene unclear. CDR3 size: 18 residues. V was cut by 5 bases and J by 0 bases, with 20 bases left in between. CDR1 is LNHDA and CDR2 is SQIVND in the germline V gene (reference sequence).

The chain uses TRBV7-3 and TRBJ2-1; 7 nucleotides agree with TRBD1. The V gene end was trimmed by 5 bases and the J gene end by 5 bases; junction bases not matched to a gene: 9. CDR3 length: 15 residues. Germline CDR1 SGHTA, CDR2 FQGTGA. The CDR3 nucleotides read TGTGCCAGCAGCCCAAACCGGGACAGCGACAATGAGCAGTTCTTC. The encoded protein is CASSPNRDSDNEQFF.

The chain recombines TRBV19 with TRBJ2-5, with D perhaps matching TRBD1 or TRBD2 (6 bases each). The CDR3 covers 12 residues. The V end was cut by 8 bases, the J end by 5 bases, with 12 bases between. CDR1 and CDR2 (germline): LNHDA, SQIVND (reference sequence). The CDR3 is CASGGGWETQYF. The CDR3, as DNA: TGTGCCAGTGGAGGGGGGTGGGAGACCCAGTACTTC.

This clone occurred a few times. This chain connects TRBV2 to TRBJ2-7; D possibly corresponds to TRBD1 (6 bases). This CDR3 comprises 13 residues. Germline-derived CDR1 and CDR2 are SNHLY and FYNNEI. The V end lost 6 bases, the J end lost 0 bases, and 9 bases lay between the germline ends. In nucleotides, the CDR3 is TGTGCCAGCAGCCGACAGGTCTCCTACGAGCAGTACGTC. It encodes CASSRQVSYEQYV.

The chain uses TRBV6-6 and TRBJ2-5; 7 bases line up with TRBD2. Germline lookup yields CDR1 MNHNY and CDR2 SVGAGI (reference sequence). The V and J ends lost 4 bases and 6 bases, in that order; junction bases with no gene match: 5. The CDR3 spans 13 residues. The CDR3 bases are TGTGCCAGCAGTTGGGACTACAGCCAGACCCAGTACTTC. Translated, it gives CASSWDYSQTQYF.

V is TRBV19 and J is TRBJ2-5, with 9 bases lining up with TRBD2. CDR3 size: 16 residues. Germline V gene lookup returns CDR1 LNHDA and CDR2 SQIVND (reference sequence). V was clipped by 5 bases and J by 4 bases; unmatched bases: 11. CDR3 nucleotides: TGTGCCAGTAGTTCTCATCTAGCGGGAACTGCAGAGACCCAGTACTTC. Translation: CASSSHLAGTAETQYF. Combining the CDR3 with reference TRBV19 and TRBJ2-5 gives the whole variable domain DGGITQSPKYLFRKEGQNVTLSCEQNLNHDAMYWYRQDPGQGLRLIYYSQIVNDFQKGDIAEGYSVSREKKESFPLTVTSAQKNPTAFYLCASSSHLAGTAETQYFGPGTRLLVL.

V and J are TRBV19 and TRBJ2-5; the D is unclear. This CDR3 has 11 residues. Germline-derived CDR1 and CDR2 are LNHDA and SQIVND (reference sequence). The V end was cut by 3 bases, the J end by 5 bases, with 4 bases between. DNA for the CDR3: TGTGCCAGTAGTATTATGGAGACCCAGTACTTC. Its translation is CASSIMETQYF.

The chain has TRBV7-2 and TRBJ2-2; D call uncertain. The germline gives CDR1 SGHTA, CDR2 FQGNSA. V was pared by 6 bases and J by 1 base, with 3 bases between. This CDR3 is built from 12 residues. The CDR3 loop reads CASRLNTGELFF. DNA for the CDR3: TGTGCCAGCAGGTTGAACACCGGGGAGCTGTTTTTT.

The chain is built from TRBV5-1 and TRBJ2-2; D remains unclear. The germline V and J ends were trimmed by 0 bases and 3 bases, with 6 bases remaining between them. The CDR3 spans 14 residues. CDR1 is SGHRS and CDR2 is YFSETQ in the germline V gene. For the CDR3, the DNA is TGCGCCAGCAGCTTGGTCCACGACACCGGGGAGCTGTTTTTT. Protein: CASSLVHDTGELFF.

This clone was found once. This chain joins TRBV27 and TRBJ2-6; 9 bases agree with TRBD1. J was trimmed by 0 bases and V by 3 bases; bases with no gene match: 6. Germline CDR1 reads MNHEY; CDR2 reads SMNVEV (reference sequence). The CDR3 runs to 18 residues. This CDR3 reads CASSLSGTGISGANVLTF. The CDR3 DNA sequence: TGTGCCAGCAGTTTGTCCGGGACAGGGATCTCTGGGGCCAACGTCCTGACTTTC. The whole variable domain, remainder taken from reference TRBV27 and TRBJ2-6, is EAQVTQNPRYLITVTGKKLTVTCSQNMNHEYMSWYRQDPGLGLRQIYYSMNVEVTDKGDVPEGYKVSRKEKRNFPLILESPSPNQTSLYFCASSLSGTGISGANVLTFGAGSRLTVL.